One sample yielded the 3 T cell receptor beta chains listed below, sequenced in a study of breast tumors, draining lymph nodes, adjacent tissues. The lymph nodes were axillary draining lymph nodes from breast cancer patients. TCRdb re-derived calls from the multiplex PCR reads in MiXCR, one entry per CDR3 protein. This sample has 200,000 to 250,000 distinct CDR3 sequences, with under 40% found just once. Sequenced sample: axillary lymph node tissue. All receptors come from a female donor with breast cancer. Some clones in this sample may be carry-over from other donors' samples.

A note on this clonotype: No conserved phenylalanine or tryptophan ends this CDR3, so it is likely a read error. Written as DNA, the CDR3 is TGTGCCAGCAGTCCCCCTGAGGGGGAGACCCAGTACTGC. This codes for CASSPPEGETQYC. V is TRBV12-3 or TRBV12-4 and J is TRBJ2-5; either TRBD1 or TRBD2 may supply D (5 bases each). The V end was cut by 5 bases, the J end by 5 bases, with 12 bases between. This CDR3 region has 13 residues.

In its sample, this clonotype was seen many times. The chain employs TRBV7-9 and TRBJ1-4; 8 positions match TRBD1. Germline values: CDR1 SEHNR, CDR2 FQNEAQ (reference sequence). J was trimmed by 7 bases and V by 5 bases; bases with no gene match: 6. This CDR3 has 14 amino acids. CDR3 DNA sequence: TGTGCCAGCAGCCAACCAGGGGGCGGTGAAAAACTGTTTTTT. Its translation is CASSQPGGGEKLFF.

This clonotype has ten or more counts. The CDR3 protein is CASSRGGTGELFF. In nucleotides, the CDR3 is TGTGCCAGCAGCAGAGGAGGCACCGGGGAGCTGTTTTTT. This chain links TRBV7-3 with TRBJ2-2; a weak D match, TRBD2 (5 bases). The length of the CDR3 is 13 residues. V was shortened by 5 bases and J by 4 bases, with 8 bases between the two germline ends. Germline assignment: CDR1 SGHTA and CDR2 FQGTGA.